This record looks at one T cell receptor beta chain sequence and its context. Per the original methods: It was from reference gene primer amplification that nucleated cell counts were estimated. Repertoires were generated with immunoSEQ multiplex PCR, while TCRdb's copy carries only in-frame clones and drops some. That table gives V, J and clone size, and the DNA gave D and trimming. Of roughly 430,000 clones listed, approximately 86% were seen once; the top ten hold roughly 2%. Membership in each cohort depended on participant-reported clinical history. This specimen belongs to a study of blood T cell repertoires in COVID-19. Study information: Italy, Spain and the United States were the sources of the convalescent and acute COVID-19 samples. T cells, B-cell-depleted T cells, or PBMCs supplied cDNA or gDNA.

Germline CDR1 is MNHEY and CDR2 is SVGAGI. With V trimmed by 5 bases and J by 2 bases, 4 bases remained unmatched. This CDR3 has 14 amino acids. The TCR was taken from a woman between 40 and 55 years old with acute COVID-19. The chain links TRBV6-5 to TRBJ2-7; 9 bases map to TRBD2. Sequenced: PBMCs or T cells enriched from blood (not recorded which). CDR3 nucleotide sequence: TGTGCCAGCAGTAGAGCGGGGGGTACCTACGAGCAGTACTTC. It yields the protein CASSRAGGTYEQYF.